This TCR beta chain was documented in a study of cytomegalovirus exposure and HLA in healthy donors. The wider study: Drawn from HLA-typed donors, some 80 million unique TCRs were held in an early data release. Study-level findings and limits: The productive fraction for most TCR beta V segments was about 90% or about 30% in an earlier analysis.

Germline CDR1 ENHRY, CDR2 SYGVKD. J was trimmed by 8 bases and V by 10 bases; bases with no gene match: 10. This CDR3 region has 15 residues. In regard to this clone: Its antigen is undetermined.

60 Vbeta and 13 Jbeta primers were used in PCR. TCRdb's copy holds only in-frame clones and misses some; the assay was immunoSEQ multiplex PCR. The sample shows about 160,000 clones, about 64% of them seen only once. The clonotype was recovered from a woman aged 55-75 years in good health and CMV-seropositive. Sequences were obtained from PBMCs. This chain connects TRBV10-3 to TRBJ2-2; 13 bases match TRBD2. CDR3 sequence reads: CASHGTSGMAGELFF. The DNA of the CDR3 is TGTGCCAGCCACGGGACTAGCGGGATGGCTGGGGAGCTGTTTTTT.